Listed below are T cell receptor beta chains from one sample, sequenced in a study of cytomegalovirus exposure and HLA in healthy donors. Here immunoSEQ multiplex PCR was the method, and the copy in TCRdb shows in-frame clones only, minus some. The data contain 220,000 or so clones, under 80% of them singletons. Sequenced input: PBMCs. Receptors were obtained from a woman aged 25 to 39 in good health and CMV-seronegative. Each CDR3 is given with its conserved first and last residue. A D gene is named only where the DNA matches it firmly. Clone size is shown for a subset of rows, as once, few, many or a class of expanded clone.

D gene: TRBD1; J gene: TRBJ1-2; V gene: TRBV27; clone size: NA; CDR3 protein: CASSPDRANYGYTF; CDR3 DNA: TGTGCCAGCAGCCCCGACAGGGCTAACTATGGCTACACCTTC
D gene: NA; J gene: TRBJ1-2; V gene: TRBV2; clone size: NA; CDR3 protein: CASSETGSDYGYTF; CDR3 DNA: TGTGCCAGCAGTGAAACAGGCTCTGACTATGGCTACACCTTC
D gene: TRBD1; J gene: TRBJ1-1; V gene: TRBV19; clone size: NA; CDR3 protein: CASKDRESTEAFF; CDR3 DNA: TGTGCCAGTAAGGACAGGGAGAGTACTGAAGCTTTCTTT
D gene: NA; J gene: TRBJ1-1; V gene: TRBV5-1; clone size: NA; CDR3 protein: CASSLGSGMNTEAFF; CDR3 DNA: TGCGCCAGCAGCTTGGGGTCAGGTATGAACACTGAAGCTTTCTTT
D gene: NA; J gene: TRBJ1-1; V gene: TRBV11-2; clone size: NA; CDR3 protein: CASLRLPNTEAFF; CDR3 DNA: TGTGCCAGTTTGAGGCTGCCGAACACTGAAGCTTTCTTT
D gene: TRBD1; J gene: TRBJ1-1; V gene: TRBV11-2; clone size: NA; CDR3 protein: CASSQQTGGHTEAFF; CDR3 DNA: TGTGCCAGCAGCCAACAGACAGGGGGACACACTGAAGCTTTCTTT
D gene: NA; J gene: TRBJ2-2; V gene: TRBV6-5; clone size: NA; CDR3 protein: CAAFGGTGELFF; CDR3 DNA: TGTGCCGCCTTCGGGGGCACCGGGGAGCTGTTTTTT
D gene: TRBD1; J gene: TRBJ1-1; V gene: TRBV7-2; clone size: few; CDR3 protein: CASSLLPGGYSEAFF; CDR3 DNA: TGTGCCAGCAGCTTATTACCAGGGGGCTACTCTGAAGCTTTCTTT
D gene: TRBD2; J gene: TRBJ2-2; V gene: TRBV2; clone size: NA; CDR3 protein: CASRVGLPNTGELFF; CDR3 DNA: TGTGCCAGCAGGGTGGGACTACCTAACACCGGGGAGCTGTTTTTT
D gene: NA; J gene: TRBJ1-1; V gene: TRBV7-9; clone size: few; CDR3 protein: CASSPAKGPRGDTEAFF; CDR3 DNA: TGTGCCAGCAGCCCCGCGAAGGGGCCCCGAGGAGACACTGAAGCTTTCTTT
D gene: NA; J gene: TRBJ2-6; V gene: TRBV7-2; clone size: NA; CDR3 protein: CASSRTGGAGANVLTF; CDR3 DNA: TGTGCCAGCAGCCGAACTGGGGGGGCCGGGGCCAACGTCCTGACTTTC
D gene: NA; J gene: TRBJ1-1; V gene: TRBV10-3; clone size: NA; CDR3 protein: CAIRYLQGTEAFF; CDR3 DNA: TGTGCCATCAGATACCTTCAGGGTACTGAAGCTTTCTTT
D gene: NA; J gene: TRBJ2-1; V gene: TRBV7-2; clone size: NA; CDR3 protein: CASSLAGLGPRRGNEQFF; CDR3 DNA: TGTGCCAGCAGCTTAGCGGGGCTCGGGCCTAGGCGTGGTAATGAGCAGTTCTTC
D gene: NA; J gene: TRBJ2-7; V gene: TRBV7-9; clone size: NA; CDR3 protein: CASSLPYGVEEQYF; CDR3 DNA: TGTGCCAGCAGCCTCCCTTACGGGGTTGAGGAGCAGTACTTC
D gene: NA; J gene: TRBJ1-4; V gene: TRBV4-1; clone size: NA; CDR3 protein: CASSQANLIAAGEKLFF; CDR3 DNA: TGCGCCAGCAGCCAAGCGAATTTAATTGCGGCGGGTGAAAAACTGTTTTTT
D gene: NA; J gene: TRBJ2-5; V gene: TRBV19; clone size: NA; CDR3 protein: CASSIWGDSKETQYF; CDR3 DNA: TGTGCCAGTAGTATTTGGGGGGACTCGAAAGAGACCCAGTACTTC
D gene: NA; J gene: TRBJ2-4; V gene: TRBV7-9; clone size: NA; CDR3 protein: CASSPSGNIQYF; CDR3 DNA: TGTGCCAGCAGCCCTTCAGGCAACATTCAGTACTTC
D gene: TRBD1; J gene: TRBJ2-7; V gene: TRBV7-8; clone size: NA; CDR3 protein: CASSFGTGYEQYF; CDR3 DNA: TGTGCCAGCAGCTTCGGGACAGGGTACGAGCAGTACTTC
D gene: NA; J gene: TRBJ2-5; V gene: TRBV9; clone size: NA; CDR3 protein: CASSVGDLASETQYF; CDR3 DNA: TGTGCCAGCAGCGTAGGGGACCTAGCGTCAGAGACCCAGTACTTC
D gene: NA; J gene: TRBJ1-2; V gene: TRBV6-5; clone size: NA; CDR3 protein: CASSATGDYGYTF; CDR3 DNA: TGTGCCAGCAGCGCCACGGGGGACTATGGCTACACCTTC
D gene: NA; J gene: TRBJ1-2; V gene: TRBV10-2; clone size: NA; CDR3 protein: CASSERRNYGYTF; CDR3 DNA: TGCGCCAGCAGTGAGAGGAGAAACTATGGCTACACCTTC
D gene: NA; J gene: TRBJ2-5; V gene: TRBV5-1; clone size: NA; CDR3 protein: CASRGLSAQETQYF; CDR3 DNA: TGCGCCAGCAGGGGACTTAGCGCACAAGAGACCCAGTACTTC
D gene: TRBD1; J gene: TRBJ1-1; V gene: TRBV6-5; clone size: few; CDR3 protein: CASRRTGGEAFF; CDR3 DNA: TGTGCCAGCAGGAGGACAGGGGGAGAAGCTTTCTTT
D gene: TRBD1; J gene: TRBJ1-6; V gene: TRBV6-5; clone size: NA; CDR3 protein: CASSSLGQGNSPLHF; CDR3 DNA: TGTGCCAGCAGTTCGTTGGGACAGGGTAATTCACCCCTCCACTTT
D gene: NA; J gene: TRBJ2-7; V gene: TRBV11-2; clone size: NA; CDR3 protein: CASSLGDISYEQYF; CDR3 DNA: TGTGCCAGCAGCTTAGGGGACATCTCATACGAGCAGTACTTC
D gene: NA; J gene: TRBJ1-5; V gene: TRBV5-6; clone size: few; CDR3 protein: CASSSGEGQPQNF; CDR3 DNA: TGTGCCAGCAGCTCTGGAGAAGGTCAGCCCCAGAATTTT
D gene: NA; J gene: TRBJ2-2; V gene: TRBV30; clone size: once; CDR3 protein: CAWSVGVTGELFF; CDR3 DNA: TGTGCCTGGAGTGTGGGAGTCACCGGGGAGCTGTTTTTT
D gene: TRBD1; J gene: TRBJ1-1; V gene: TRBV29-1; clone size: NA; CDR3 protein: CSVVGQGGTEAFF; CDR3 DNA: TGCAGCGTTGTAGGACAGGGGGGCACTGAAGCTTTCTTT
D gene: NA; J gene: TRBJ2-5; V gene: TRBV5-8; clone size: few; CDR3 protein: CASSQQLVKEETQYF; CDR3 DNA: TGTGCCAGCAGCCAACAACTAGTAAAGGAAGAGACCCAGTACTTC
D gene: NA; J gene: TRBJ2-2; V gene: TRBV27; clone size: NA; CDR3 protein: CASSPAGMATGELFF; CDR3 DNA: TGTGCCAGCAGCCCGGCAGGGATGGCCACCGGGGAGCTGTTTTTT
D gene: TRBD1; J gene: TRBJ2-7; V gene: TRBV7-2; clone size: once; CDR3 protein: CASTGTGVSYEQYF; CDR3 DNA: TGTGCCAGCACCGGGACAGGGGTCTCCTACGAGCAGTACTTC
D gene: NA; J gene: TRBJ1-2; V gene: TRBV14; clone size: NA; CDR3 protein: CASSQINNPYGYTF; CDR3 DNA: TGTGCCAGCAGCCAAATCAACAACCCCTATGGCTACACCTTC
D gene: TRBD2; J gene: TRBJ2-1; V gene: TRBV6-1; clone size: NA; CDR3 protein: CASSEPRLADYHEQFF; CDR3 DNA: TGTGCCAGCAGTGAACCCCGACTAGCGGACTATCATGAGCAGTTCTTC
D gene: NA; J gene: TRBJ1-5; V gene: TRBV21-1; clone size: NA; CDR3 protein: CASSKEVFWDRVGDSNQPQHF; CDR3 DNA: TGTGCCAGCAGCAAAGAGGTATTCTGGGACAGGGTTGGAGATAGCAATCAGCCCCAGCATTTT
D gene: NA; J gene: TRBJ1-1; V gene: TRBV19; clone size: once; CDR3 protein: CASMGGLTEAFF; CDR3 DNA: TGTGCCAGTATGGGGGGTTTGACTGAAGCTTTCTTT
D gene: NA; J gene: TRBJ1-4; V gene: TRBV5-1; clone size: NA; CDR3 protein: CASSELQGIGNEKLFF; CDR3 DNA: TGCGCCAGCAGCGAACTCCAGGGGATCGGGAATGAAAAACTGTTTTTT
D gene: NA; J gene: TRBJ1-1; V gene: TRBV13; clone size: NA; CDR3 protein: CASSFGGETEAFF; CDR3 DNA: TGTGCCAGCAGCTTCGGGGGAGAGACTGAAGCTTTCTTT
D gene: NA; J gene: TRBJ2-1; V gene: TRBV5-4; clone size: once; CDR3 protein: CASRPRGRGDEQFF; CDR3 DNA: TGTGCCAGCAGACCTAGGGGGCGCGGGGATGAGCAGTTCTTC
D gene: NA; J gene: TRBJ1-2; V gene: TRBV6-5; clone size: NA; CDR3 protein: CASSYDGRGYGYTF; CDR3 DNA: TGTGCCAGCAGTTACGATGGCAGGGGTTATGGCTACACCTTC
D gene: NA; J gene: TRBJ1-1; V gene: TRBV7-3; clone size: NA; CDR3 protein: CASSSNMVPEAFF; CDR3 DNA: TGTGCCAGCAGCTCCAACATGGTCCCTGAAGCTTTCTTT
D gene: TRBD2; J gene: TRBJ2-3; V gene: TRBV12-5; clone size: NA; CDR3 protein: CASGWGLAGAGVDTQYF; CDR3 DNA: TGTGCTAGTGGTTGGGGACTAGCGGGGGCCGGAGTAGATACGCAGTATTTT
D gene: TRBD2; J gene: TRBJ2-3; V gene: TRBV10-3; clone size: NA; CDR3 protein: CAISGAGDSDAQYF; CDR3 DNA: TGTGCCATCAGCGGAGCGGGGGATTCAGATGCGCAGTATTTT
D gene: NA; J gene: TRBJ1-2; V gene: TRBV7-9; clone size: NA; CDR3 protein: CASSPYYGYTF; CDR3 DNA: TGTGCCAGCAGCCCTTACTATGGCTACACCTTC
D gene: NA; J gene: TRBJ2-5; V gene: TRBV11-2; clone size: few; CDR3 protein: CASSSGPKEETQYF; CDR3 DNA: TGTGCCAGCAGCTCAGGTCCAAAAGAGGAGACCCAGTACTTC
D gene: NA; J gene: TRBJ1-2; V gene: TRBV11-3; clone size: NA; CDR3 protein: CASSSPPQGPNYGYTF; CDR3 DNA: TGTGCCAGCAGCTCCCCCCCGCAGGGTCCTAACTATGGCTACACCTTC
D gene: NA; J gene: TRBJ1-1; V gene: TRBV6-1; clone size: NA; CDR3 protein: CASSLDTGNTEAFF; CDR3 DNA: TGTGCCAGCAGTCTAGATACAGGGAACACTGAAGCTTTCTTT
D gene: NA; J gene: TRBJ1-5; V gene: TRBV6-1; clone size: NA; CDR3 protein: CASRRREVNNQPQHF; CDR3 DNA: TGTGCCAGCAGGCGGAGGGAGGTTAACAATCAGCCCCAGCATTTT
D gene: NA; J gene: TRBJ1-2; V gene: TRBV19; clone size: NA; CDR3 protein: CASQDRSYGYTF; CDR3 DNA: TGTGCCAGTCAAGACAGGAGTTATGGCTACACCTTC
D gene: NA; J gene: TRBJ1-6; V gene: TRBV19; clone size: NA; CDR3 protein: CASNTGVYNSPLHF; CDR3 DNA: TGTGCCAGTAATACAGGAGTCTATAATTCACCCCTCCACTTT
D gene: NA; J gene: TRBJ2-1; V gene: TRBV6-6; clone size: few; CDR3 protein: CASRSSVSSYNEQFF; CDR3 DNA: TGTGCCAGCAGATCAAGCGTCAGCTCCTACAATGAGCAGTTCTTC